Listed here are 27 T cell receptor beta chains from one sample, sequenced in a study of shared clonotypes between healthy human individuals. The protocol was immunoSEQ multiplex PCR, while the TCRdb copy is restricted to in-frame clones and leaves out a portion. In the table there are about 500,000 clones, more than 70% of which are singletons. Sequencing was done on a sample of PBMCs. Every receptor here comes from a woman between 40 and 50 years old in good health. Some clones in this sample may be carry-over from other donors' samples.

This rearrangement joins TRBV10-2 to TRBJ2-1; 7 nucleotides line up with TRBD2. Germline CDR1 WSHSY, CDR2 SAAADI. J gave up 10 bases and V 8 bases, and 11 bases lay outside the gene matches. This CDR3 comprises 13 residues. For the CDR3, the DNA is TGCGCCAGCCGCAGGGAGTGGGGAGGGGAGCAGTTCTTC. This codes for CASRREWGGEQFF.

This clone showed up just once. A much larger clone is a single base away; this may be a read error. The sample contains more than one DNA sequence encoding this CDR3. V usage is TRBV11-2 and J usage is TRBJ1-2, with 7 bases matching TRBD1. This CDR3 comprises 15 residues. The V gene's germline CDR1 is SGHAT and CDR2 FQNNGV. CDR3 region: CASSPTGTVEYGYTF. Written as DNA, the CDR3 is TGTGCTAGCAGCCCAACCGGGACAGTGGAGTATGGCTACACCTTC.

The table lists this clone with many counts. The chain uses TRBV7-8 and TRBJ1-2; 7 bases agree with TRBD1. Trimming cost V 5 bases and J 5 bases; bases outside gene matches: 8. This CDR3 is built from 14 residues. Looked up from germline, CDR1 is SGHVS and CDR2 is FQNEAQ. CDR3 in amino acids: CASSPRDRAYGYTF. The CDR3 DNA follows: TGTGCCAGCAGCCCAAGGGACAGAGCATATGGCTACACCTTC. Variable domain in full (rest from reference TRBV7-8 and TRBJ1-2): GAGVSQSPRYKVAKRGQDVALRCDPISGHVSLFWYQQALGQGPEFLTYFQNEAQLDKSGLPSDRFFAERPEGSVSTLKIQRTQQEDSAVYLCASSPRDRAYGYTFGSGTRLTVV.

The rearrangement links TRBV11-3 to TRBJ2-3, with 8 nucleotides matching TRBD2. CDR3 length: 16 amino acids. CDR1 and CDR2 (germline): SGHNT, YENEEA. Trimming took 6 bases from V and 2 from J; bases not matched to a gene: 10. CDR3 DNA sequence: TGTGCCAGCAGTTTATCTAGCGGGTCTCTCACAGATACGCAGTATTTT. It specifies CASSLSSGSLTDTQYF.

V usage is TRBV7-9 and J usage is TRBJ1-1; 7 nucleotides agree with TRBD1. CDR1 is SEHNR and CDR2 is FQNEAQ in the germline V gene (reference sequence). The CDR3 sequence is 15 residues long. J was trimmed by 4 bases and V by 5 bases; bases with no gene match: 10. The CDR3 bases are TGTGCCAGCAGCCAACCCACAGGGGTGCTCACTGAAGCTTTCTTT. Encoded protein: CASSQPTGVLTEAFF.

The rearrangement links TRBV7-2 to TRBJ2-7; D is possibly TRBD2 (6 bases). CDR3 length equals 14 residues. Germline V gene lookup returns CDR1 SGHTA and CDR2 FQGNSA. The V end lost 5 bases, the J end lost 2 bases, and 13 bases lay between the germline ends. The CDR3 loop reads CASSPTGGPYEQYF. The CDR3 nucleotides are TGTGCCAGCAGCCCTACCGGGGGACCCTACGAGCAGTACTTC.

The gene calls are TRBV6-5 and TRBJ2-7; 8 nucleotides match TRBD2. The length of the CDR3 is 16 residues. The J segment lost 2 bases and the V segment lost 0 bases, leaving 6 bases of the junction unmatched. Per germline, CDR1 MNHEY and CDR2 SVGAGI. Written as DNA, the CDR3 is TGTGCCAGCAGTTACTCGAGTCTAGCGGGTGCCTACGAGCAGTACTTC. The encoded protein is CASSYSSLAGAYEQYF.

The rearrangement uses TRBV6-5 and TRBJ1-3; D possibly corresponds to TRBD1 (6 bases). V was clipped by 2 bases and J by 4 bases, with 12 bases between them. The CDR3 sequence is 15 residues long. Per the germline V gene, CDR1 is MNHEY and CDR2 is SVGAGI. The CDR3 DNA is TGTGCCAGCAGTTACATGGGGGCAGACGGAAACACCATATATTTT. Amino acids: CASSYMGADGNTIYF.

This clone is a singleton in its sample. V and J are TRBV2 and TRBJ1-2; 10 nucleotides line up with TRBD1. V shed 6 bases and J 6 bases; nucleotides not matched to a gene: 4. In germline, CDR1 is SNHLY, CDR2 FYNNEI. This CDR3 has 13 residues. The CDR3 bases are TGTGCCAGCAGCACGACAGGGGGCAATGGCTACACCTTC. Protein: CASSTTGGNGYTF.

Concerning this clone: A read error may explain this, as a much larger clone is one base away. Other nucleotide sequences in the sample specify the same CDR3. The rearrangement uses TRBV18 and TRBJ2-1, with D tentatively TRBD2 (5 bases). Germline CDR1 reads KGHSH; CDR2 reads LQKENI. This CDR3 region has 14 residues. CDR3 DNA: TGCGCCAGCTCACCACAGCGGTCCTACAATGAGCAGTTCTTC. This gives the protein CASSPQRSYNEQFF.

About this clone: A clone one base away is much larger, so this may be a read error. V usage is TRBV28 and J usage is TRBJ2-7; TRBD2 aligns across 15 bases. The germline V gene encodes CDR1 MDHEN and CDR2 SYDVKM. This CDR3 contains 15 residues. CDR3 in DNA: TGTGCCAGCAGTGGACTAGCGGGAGGGCGCTACAAGCAGTACTTC. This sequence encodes CASSGLAGGRYKQYF.

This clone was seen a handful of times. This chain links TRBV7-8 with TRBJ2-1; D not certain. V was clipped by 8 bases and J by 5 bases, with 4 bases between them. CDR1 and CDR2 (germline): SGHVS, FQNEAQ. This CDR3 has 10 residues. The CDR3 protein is CASGDNEQFF. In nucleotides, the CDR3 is TGTGCCAGCGGGGACAATGAGCAGTTCTTC.

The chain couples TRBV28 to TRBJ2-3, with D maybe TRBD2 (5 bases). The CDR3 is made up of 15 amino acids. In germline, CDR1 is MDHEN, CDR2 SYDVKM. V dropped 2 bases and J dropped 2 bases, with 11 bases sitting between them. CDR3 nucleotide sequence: TGTGCCAGCAGTTTACGGGCTAGCTACACAGATACGCAGTATTTT. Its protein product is CASSLRASYTDTQYF.

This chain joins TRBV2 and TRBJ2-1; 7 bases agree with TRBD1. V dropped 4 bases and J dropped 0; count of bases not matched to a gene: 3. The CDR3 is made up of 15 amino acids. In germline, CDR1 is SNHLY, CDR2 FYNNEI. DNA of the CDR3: TGTGCCAGCAGTGGGACAGGAGGCTCCTACAATGAGCAGTTCTTC. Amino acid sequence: CASSGTGGSYNEQFF.

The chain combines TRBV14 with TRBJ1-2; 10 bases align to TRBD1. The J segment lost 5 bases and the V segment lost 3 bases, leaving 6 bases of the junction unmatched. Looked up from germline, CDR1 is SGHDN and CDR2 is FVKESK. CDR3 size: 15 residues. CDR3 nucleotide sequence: TGTGCCAGCAGCCATCTCGGGACAGGGGATTATGGCTACACCTTC. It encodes CASSHLGTGDYGYTF.

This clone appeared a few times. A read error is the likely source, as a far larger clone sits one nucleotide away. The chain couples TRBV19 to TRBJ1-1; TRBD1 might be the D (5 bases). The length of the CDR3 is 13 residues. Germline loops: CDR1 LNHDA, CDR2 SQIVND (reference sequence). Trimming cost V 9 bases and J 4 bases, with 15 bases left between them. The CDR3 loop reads CASMVGGTTEAFF. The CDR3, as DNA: TGTGCCAGCATGGTGGGGGGGACCACTGAAGCTTTCTTT.

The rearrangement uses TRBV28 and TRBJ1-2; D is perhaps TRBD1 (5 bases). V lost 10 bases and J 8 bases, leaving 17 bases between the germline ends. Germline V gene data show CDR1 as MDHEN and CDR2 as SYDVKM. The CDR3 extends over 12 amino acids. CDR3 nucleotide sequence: TGTGCCACCGAAAATTCGAGACAGGGCTACACCTTC. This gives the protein CATENSRQGYTF.

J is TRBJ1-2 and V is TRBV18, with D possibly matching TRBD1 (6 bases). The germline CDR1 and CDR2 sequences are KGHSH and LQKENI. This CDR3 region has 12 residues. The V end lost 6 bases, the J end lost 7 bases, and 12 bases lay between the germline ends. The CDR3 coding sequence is TGTGCCAGCTCTTTAACAGGGTTTGGCTACACCTTC. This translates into CASSLTGFGYTF.

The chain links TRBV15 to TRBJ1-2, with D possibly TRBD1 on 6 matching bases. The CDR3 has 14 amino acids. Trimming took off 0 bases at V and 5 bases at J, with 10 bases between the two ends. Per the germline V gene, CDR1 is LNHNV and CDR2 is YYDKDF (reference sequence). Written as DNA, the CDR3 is TGTGCCACCAGCAGAGACAGGGGAACATATGGCTACACCTTC. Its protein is CATSRDRGTYGYTF.

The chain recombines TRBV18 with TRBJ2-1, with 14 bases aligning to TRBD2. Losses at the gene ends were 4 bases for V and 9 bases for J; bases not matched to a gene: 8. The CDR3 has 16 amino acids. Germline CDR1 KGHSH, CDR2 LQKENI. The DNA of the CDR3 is TGTGCCAGCTCACAAAACACCGGGACTAGCGGGAGTGAGCAGTTCTTC. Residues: CASSQNTGTSGSEQFF.

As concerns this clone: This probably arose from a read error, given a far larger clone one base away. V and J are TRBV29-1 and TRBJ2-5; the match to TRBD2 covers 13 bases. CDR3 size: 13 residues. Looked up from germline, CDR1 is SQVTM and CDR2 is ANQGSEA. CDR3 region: CSVELAGGETRYF. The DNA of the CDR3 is TGCAGCGTGGAACTAGCGGGAGGGGAGACCCGGTACTTC.

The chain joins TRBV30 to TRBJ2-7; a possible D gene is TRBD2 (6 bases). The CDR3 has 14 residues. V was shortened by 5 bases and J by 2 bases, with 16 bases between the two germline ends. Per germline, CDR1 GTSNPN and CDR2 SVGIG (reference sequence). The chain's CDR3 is CAWAGTPRPYEQYF. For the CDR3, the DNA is TGTGCCTGGGCAGGGACTCCCCGTCCCTACGAGCAGTACTTC.

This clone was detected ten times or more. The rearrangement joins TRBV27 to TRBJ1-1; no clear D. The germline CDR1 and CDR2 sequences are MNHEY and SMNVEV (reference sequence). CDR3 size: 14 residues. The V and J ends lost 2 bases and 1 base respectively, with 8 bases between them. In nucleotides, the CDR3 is TGTGCCAGCAGTTTAAGTGTCGGGAACACTGAAGCTTTCTTT. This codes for CASSLSVGNTEAFF.

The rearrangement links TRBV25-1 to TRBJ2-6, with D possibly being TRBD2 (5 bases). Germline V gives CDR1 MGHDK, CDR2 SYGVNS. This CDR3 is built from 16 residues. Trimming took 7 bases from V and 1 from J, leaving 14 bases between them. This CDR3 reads CASKSDYGSGANVLTF. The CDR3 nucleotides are TGTGCCAGCAAATCAGACTACGGATCTGGGGCCAACGTCCTGACTTTC. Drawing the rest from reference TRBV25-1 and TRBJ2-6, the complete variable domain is EADIYQTPRYLVIGTGKKITLECSQTMGHDKMYWYQQDPGMELHLIHYSYGVNSTEKGDLSSESTVSRIRTEHFPLTLESARPSHTSQYLCASKSDYGSGANVLTFGAGSRLTVL.

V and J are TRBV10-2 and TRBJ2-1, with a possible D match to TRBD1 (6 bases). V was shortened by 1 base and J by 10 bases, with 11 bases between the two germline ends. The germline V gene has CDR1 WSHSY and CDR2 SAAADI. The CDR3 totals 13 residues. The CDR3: CASSELGAGEQFF. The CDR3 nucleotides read TGCGCCAGCAGTGAGTTGGGGGCCGGGGAGCAGTTCTTC.

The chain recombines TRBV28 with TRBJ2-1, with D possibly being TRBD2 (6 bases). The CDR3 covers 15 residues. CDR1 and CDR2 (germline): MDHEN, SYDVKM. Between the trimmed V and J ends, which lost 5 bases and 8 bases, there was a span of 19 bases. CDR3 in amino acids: CASSGPLAESYEQFF. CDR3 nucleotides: TGTGCCAGCAGTGGCCCACTAGCCGAGTCCTATGAGCAGTTCTTC.

The CDR3 loop reads CAWSAGLEGYEQYF. DNA of the CDR3: TGTGCCTGGAGTGCGGGACTAGAAGGCTACGAGCAGTACTTC. The rearrangement links TRBV30 to TRBJ2-7; 8 bases are shared with TRBD2. Germline V lookup: CDR1 GTSNPN, CDR2 SVGIG (reference sequence). The J segment lost 3 bases and the V segment lost 1 base, leaving 5 bases of the junction unmatched. This CDR3 is built from 14 residues.